The source of this T cell receptor (beta chain) is a study of blood T cell repertoires in COVID-19. Whole-study context: Acute-phase and convalescent COVID-19 samples originated in the United States, Italy and Spain. PBMCs, B-cell-depleted T cells, or T cells provided the cDNA or gDNA that made up the material.

This CDR3 has 15 residues. Per germline, CDR1 SGHRS and CDR2 YFSETQ. V was pared by 2 bases and J by 2 bases, with 2 bases of the junction left unmatched. Repertoires were generated with immunoSEQ multiplex PCR, while TCRdb's copy carries only in-frame clones and drops some. The sample has a few hundred thousand clones, roughly 91% seen once. Two consecutive negative NP/OP PCR tests, clearance, or resolved symptoms defined Cohort 3 recovery. This TCR was sampled from a man aged 35 to 55 who had recovered from COVID-19. The chain employs TRBV5-1 and TRBJ2-1; 9 bases are a match to TRBD2. The sample taken for sequencing was PBMCs or T cells enriched from blood (not recorded which). CDR3 sequence: CASSLAGGTYNEQFF. In DNA, the CDR3 is TGCGCCAGCAGCTTAGCGGGGGGAACCTACAATGAGCAGTTCTTC.